This T cell receptor (beta chain) was profiled in a study of blood T cell repertoires in COVID-19. Across the study: Sites across the United States, Italy and Spain contributed samples from acute and convalescent COVID-19.

The V segment lost 3 bases and the J segment 6 bases; nucleotides outside the gene matches: 13. This CDR3 is built from 17 residues. CDR1 and CDR2 from the germline V gene are SGDLS and YYNGEE. Original processing notes: Reference gene primer amplification gave estimated nucleated cell counts. Generated by immunoSEQ multiplex PCR, the TCRdb table keeps only in-frame clones and is missing some. D and trimming were read from the DNA, whereas the V and J calls and clone size are those reported in that table. The sample carries around 20,000 clones, approximately 88% recorded once. This receptor was obtained from a man between 40 and 49 years old with acute or convalescent COVID-19. The chain employs TRBV9 and TRBJ1-2; TRBD1 agrees at 11 bases. Sequencing was performed on peripheral blood. CDR3 sequence reads: CASSAFRTGGPLDGYTF. CDR3 nucleotide sequence: TGTGCCAGCAGCGCCTTCCGGACAGGGGGCCCCTTGGATGGCTACACCTTC.